A single sample gave rise to the 19 T cell receptor beta chains below, sequenced in a study of shared clonotypes between healthy human individuals. Sequencing used immunoSEQ multiplex PCR; TCRdb keeps in-frame clones, though not all of them. The repertoire has about 2.4 million clones, approximately 90% of them found once; the top ten carry about 0.13%. Sequenced material: naive CD4+ T cells sorted from blood. Subset indicated: CD45RA+ positively selected. The origin of the receptors is a man aged 18-30 years in good health.

The chain is built from TRBV7-2 and TRBJ2-7; 7 positions match TRBD2. In germline, CDR1 is SGHTA, CDR2 FQGNSA. CDR3 length: 13 amino acids. The junction had 5 bases not matched to a gene; V was cut back by 5 bases and J by 4 bases. CDR3 protein: CASSKGRVYEQYF. CDR3 in DNA: TGTGCCAGCAGCAAGGGGAGGGTTTACGAGCAGTACTTC.

The CDR3 DNA sequence: TGTGCCAGCAAGAACCCGGGACAGCTTTATGGCTACACCTTC. Protein sequence: CASKNPGQLYGYTF. The V gene is TRBV6-5, the J gene TRBJ1-2, with 7 positions matching TRBD1. CDR3 length: 14 amino acids. The ends lost 7 bases at V and 5 bases at J; junction bases unmatched: 10. Per germline, CDR1 MNHEY and CDR2 SVGAGI.

Comments on this clone: Other DNA sequences from this sample encode an identical CDR3 as well. The rearrangement links TRBV5-6 to TRBJ1-1, with TRBD1 as a possible D gene (5 bases). V lost 1 base and J 3 bases, leaving 10 bases between the germline ends. Germline V gene data show CDR1 as SGHDT and CDR2 as YYEEEE. The CDR3 runs to 14 residues. The DNA of the CDR3 is TGTGCCAGCAGCTTGTCGGGGCGCTACACTGAAGCTTTCTTT. As protein: CASSLSGRYTEAFF. Full variable domain (missing parts from reference TRBV5-6 and TRBJ1-1): DAGVTQSPTHLIKTRGQQVTLRCSPKSGHDTVSWYQQALGQGPQFIFQYYEEEERQRGNFPDRFSGHQFPNYSSELNVNALLLGDSALYLCASSLSGRYTEAFFGQGTRLTVV.

This chain uses TRBV18 with TRBJ1-6; no reliable D call. Per the germline V gene, CDR1 is KGHSH and CDR2 is LQKENI. Trimming removed 6 bases from V and 10 bases from J, with 10 bases in between. The CDR3 has 12 amino acids. For the CDR3, the DNA is TGTGCCAGCTCTCAGGACTGGTCACCCCTCCACTTT. Encoded protein: CASSQDWSPLHF.

V and J are TRBV29-1 and TRBJ1-2; 9 bases agree with TRBD1. The ends lost 3 bases at V and 14 bases at J; junction bases unmatched: 13. CDR1 SQVTM and CDR2 ANQGSEA come from the germline V gene. The length of the CDR3 is 13 residues. The CDR3 reads CSVDGGTGPPSTF. CDR3 nucleotide sequence: TGCAGCGTTGATGGGGGGACAGGGCCCCCATCAACCTTC.

The rearrangement joins TRBV6-1 to TRBJ1-3; 8 bases map to TRBD1. The CDR3 loop spans 14 amino acids. V shed 6 bases, J shed 2 bases, and the junction held 3 bases outside the gene matches. Germline assignment: CDR1 MNHNS and CDR2 SASEGT. CDR3 DNA sequence: TGTGCCAGCAGCGAGACAGGGGCTGGAAACACCATATATTTT. Protein: CASSETGAGNTIYF.

This clone was seen more than once but under ten times. The J gene is TRBJ1-4, the V gene TRBV29-1; 7 bases line up with TRBD1. V shed 4 bases and J 3 bases; nucleotides not matched to a gene: 2. Germline CDR1 reads SQVTM; CDR2 reads ANQGSEA. This CDR3 region has 13 residues. The CDR3 DNA reads TGCAGCGTTGGGACAGGTCCTAATGAAAAACTGTTTTTT. Its translation: CSVGTGPNEKLFF.

The chain has TRBV30 and TRBJ2-7, with 7 bases fitting TRBD1. There are 14 residues in the CDR3. V was clipped by 0 bases and J by 3 bases; unmatched bases: 5. In germline, CDR1 is GTSNPN, CDR2 SVGIG (reference sequence). The CDR3 spells CAWSVLGGFYEQYF. The CDR3 nucleotides are TGTGCCTGGAGTGTACTAGGGGGCTTCTACGAGCAGTACTTC. The full variable domain, with the rest looked up from reference TRBV30 and TRBJ2-7, is SQTIHQWPATLVQPVGSPLSLECTVEGTSNPNLYWYRQAAGRGLQLLFYSVGIGQISSEVPQNLSASRPQDRQFILSSKKLLLSDSGFYLCAWSVLGGFYEQYFGPGTRLTVT.

The V call is TRBV28, the J call TRBJ2-4; 7 bases map to TRBD1. Germline V gives CDR1 MDHEN, CDR2 SYDVKM. The V and J ends lost 5 bases and 8 bases, in that order; junction bases with no gene match: 12. The CDR3 loop spans 15 amino acids. The CDR3 DNA sequence: TGTGCCAGCAGTCCGGGACAGCCAAAGGGATACATTCAGTACTTC. Translation gives CASSPGQPKGYIQYF.

This rearrangement joins TRBV2 to TRBJ2-5; TRBD1 might be the D (6 bases). CDR1 is SNHLY and CDR2 is FYNNEI in the germline V gene. With 3 bases removed from V and 4 bases from J, the gap between germline ends came to 12 bases. The CDR3 length is 14 residues. CDR3 amino acids: CASSDTRGRETQYF. The CDR3 DNA is TGTGCCAGCAGTGACACCAGGGGAAGAGAGACCCAGTACTTC.

The genes are TRBV10-3 and TRBJ2-1, with D perhaps TRBD1 (6 bases). The CDR3 is 14 residues long. V dropped 11 bases and J dropped 0 bases, with 14 bases sitting between them. Germline values: CDR1 ENHRY, CDR2 SYGVKD. CDR3 amino acids: CALRQESSYNEQFF. In nucleotides, the CDR3 is TGTGCCCTTCGACAGGAAAGCTCCTACAATGAGCAGTTCTTC.

The V and J genes are TRBV7-2 and TRBJ2-5, with D tentatively TRBD1 (5 bases). The germline CDR1 and CDR2 sequences are SGHTA and FQGNSA. V was cut by 8 bases and J by 7 bases, with 8 bases left in between. The CDR3 spans 10 residues. The CDR3 here is CASGAGTQYF. CDR3 sequence (DNA): TGTGCCAGCGGGGCTGGGACCCAGTACTTC.

The J gene is TRBJ2-1, the V gene TRBV10-3, with TRBD2 matching 10 bases. With 5 bases clipped from V and 9 bases from J, the junction kept 1 base outside the gene matches. Germline V gene sequence: CDR1 ENHRY, CDR2 SYGVKD. The CDR3 covers 12 residues. This CDR3 reads CAISRTSGEQFF. CDR3 bases: TGTGCCATCAGTAGGACTAGCGGTGAGCAGTTCTTC.

The V gene is TRBV19, the J gene TRBJ1-4; no firm D call. The germline V gene encodes CDR1 LNHDA and CDR2 SQIVND (reference sequence). Trimming took off 3 bases at V and 1 base at J, with 9 bases between the two ends. This CDR3 has 15 amino acids. CDR3 protein: CASSMTLGTNEKLFF. In DNA form, the CDR3 reads TGTGCCAGTAGTATGACGTTGGGAACTAATGAAAAACTGTTTTTT.

This clone appeared a single time. The chain joins TRBV7-2 to TRBJ1-1, with TRBD1 matching over 7 bases. The germline V gene encodes CDR1 SGHTA and CDR2 FQGNSA. With V trimmed by 5 bases and J by 4 bases, 13 bases remained unmatched. The CDR3 extends over 16 amino acids. CDR3: CASSRDSPTLGTEAFF. CDR3 DNA sequence: TGTGCCAGCAGCAGGGACAGCCCTACGCTGGGCACTGAAGCTTTCTTT.

The chain links TRBV13 to TRBJ2-7; unclear D gene. V lost 1 base and J 6 bases, leaving 13 bases between the germline ends. The CDR3 loop spans 14 amino acids. Germline V gives CDR1 PRHDT, CDR2 FYEKMQ (reference sequence). CDR3 in amino acids: CASSLVGSLVEQYF. Written as DNA, the CDR3 is TGTGCCAGCAGCTTAGTAGGCAGTCTGGTCGAGCAGTACTTC.

This clone showed up just once. The gene calls are TRBV7-2 and TRBJ2-2; TRBD1 matches at 9 bases. The V segment lost 3 bases and the J segment 5 bases; nucleotides outside the gene matches: 4. CDR3 length equals 15 residues. Germline loops: CDR1 SGHTA, CDR2 FQGNSA. CDR3 amino acids: CASSFDRGFTGELFF. The CDR3 DNA sequence: TGTGCCAGCAGCTTCGACAGGGGGTTTACCGGGGAGCTGTTTTTT.

The rearrangement links TRBV5-5 to TRBJ2-7; D is unresolved. This CDR3 comprises 15 residues. Trimming removed 3 bases at V and 0 bases at J, with 13 bases between. The germline CDR1 and CDR2 sequences are SGHKS and YYEKEE (reference sequence). The CDR3 region is CASSWARGSSYEQYF. The CDR3 nucleotides are TGTGCCAGCAGCTGGGCTAGAGGTAGCTCCTACGAGCAGTACTTC.

In this sample, this clone turned up once. The rearrangement links TRBV19 to TRBJ2-5, with a tentative D call TRBD2 (6 bases). The germline V and J ends were trimmed by 3 bases and 7 bases, with 15 bases remaining between them. The CDR3 spans 14 residues. Looked up from germline, CDR1 is LNHDA and CDR2 is SQIVND (reference sequence). The CDR3 reads CASSMRASEGTQYF. As DNA, the CDR3 is TGTGCCAGTAGTATGAGGGCTAGCGAGGGGACCCAGTACTTC. The whole variable domain, remainder taken from reference TRBV19 and TRBJ2-5, is DGGITQSPKYLFRKEGQNVTLSCEQNLNHDAMYWYRQDPGQGLRLIYYSQIVNDFQKGDIAEGYSVSREKKESFPLTVTSAQKNPTAFYLCASSMRASEGTQYFGPGTRLLVL.